This entry describes one T cell receptor (beta chain). Its target is unknown. The germline gene is not matched at one end of the junction; a read error may be the cause. The authors produced TCR alpha and TCR beta cDNA libraries with sample barcodes and UMIs by 5'RACE using constant-segment primers. Each CDR3 protein gets one entry after TCRdb re-called the 5' RACE reads with MiXCR. The sample shows 300,000 or so distinct CDR3 sequences, roughly 15% of them seen only once. This entry comes from a study of T-cell memory formation after mild COVID-19. Study details: The two donors had largely donor-specific TCR clusters. Regarding the study as a whole: Memory from before infection featured some responding clones, which suggests cross-reactive memory joined. Contracting CD8+ clones were enriched in EMRA, CD4+ mainly in CM and EM.

In germline, CDR1 is DFQATT, CDR2 SNEGSKA (reference sequence). This CDR3 has 11 amino acids. This sequence joins TRBV20-1 and TRBJ1-2, with D tentatively TRBD1 (5 bases). The sequencing sample was made of PBMCs or a T cell subset sorted from them (not recorded which). The origin of this receptor is a man younger than 35 who had mild COVID-19 (a few samples of this study predate the infection). Cell type and time point are not known. The CDR3 coding sequence is TGCGGGATTCAGGGAAACTATCGCTACACCTTC. This sequence encodes CGIQGNYRYTF.